Below, 13 T cell receptor beta chains from the same sample are listed, as sequenced in a study of MAIT cells during Salmonella Paratyphi A infection. Broader study findings: MAIT TRBV usage was oligoclonal, favouring TRBV20 and TRBV6.

TCRdb itself ran the 5' RACE reads through MiXCR, one entry per CDR3 protein. The table shows about 1,000 distinct CDR3 sequences, with 24% occurring only once. These receptors lack a known antigen. This sample's time point: after infection, following antibiotic treatment. Valpha7.2+ CD161+ T cells were sorted by flow cytometry as MAIT cells. Sample: MAIT cells from blood, taken at the last sampling point of the challenge study. Receptors were obtained from a person aged 18-70 years who was deliberately infected with Salmonella Paratyphi A in a paratyphoid fever challenge study.

This clonotype was seen only a few times. The chain is built from TRBV27 and TRBJ1-2, with 7 bases aligning to TRBD1. Germline values: CDR1 MNHEY, CDR2 SMNVEV (reference sequence). This CDR3 comprises 15 residues. The V gene end was trimmed by 6 bases and the J gene end by 4 bases; junction bases not matched to a gene: 11. The CDR3 loop reads CASSVTGTDLYGYTF. The CDR3 nucleotides are TGTGCCAGCAGCGTAACCGGGACAGACCTCTATGGCTACACCTTC.

This clonotype is medium-sized within its sample. The chain carries TRBV6-4 and TRBJ2-1; TRBD2 agrees at 14 bases. J gave up 8 bases and V 0 bases, and 3 bases lay outside the gene matches. Germline CDR1 MRHNA, CDR2 SNTAGT. This CDR3 has 16 residues. CDR3: CASSDSTSGGADEQFF. Written as DNA, the CDR3 is TGTGCCAGCAGTGACTCGACTAGCGGGGGGGCGGATGAGCAGTTCTTC.

About this clonotype itself: A clone one base away is much larger, so this may be a read error. V is TRBV20-1 and J is TRBJ2-3; 7 bases align to TRBD2. From germline, CDR1 is DFQATT and CDR2 SNEGSKA (reference sequence). V was clipped by 0 bases and J by 2 bases; unmatched bases: 8. This CDR3 is 16 amino acids long. The CDR3 coding sequence is TGCAGTGCTAGAGATCTCGTGGCGGGGGACACAGATACGCAGTATTTT. It encodes CSARDLVAGDTDTQYF.

There are a few counts of this clonotype. This chain connects TRBV4-1 to TRBJ1-6; D may be TRBD1 (5 bases). The CDR3 is 18 amino acids. V lost 0 bases to trimming and J lost 4 bases, with 16 bases between them. Germline V gene data show CDR1 as MGHRA and CDR2 as YSYEKL. The CDR3 protein is CASSQDHGAGGYNSPLHF. The CDR3 coding sequence is TGCGCCAGCAGCCAAGATCATGGGGCCGGCGGTTATAATTCACCCCTCCACTTT.

By share, this clonotype ranks as large. This chain links TRBV7-3 with TRBJ2-1; 8 positions match TRBD2. V was pared by 0 bases and J by 12 bases, with 13 bases of the junction left unmatched. The CDR3 is made up of 16 amino acids. Looked up from germline, CDR1 is SGHTA and CDR2 is FQGTGA. CDR3 region: CASSLTRAAGGAGQFF. CDR3 DNA: TGTGCCAGCAGCTTAACGCGAGCCGCGGGGGGCGCGGGGCAGTTCTTC. The full variable domain, with the rest looked up from reference TRBV7-3 and TRBJ2-1, is GAGVSQTPSNKVTEKGKYVELRCDPISGHTALYWYRQSLGQGPEFLIYFQGTGAADDSGLPNDRFFAVRPEGSVSTLKIQRTERGDSAVYLCASSLTRAAGGAGQFFGPGTRLTVL.

Points on this clonotype: Being one base from a much bigger clone, this may be a read error. The J gene is TRBJ2-6, the V gene TRBV15, with D possibly matching TRBD2 (6 bases). Germline V gene data show CDR1 as LNHNV and CDR2 as YYDKDF (reference sequence). The CDR3 length is 16 residues. The CDR3 region has the DNA TGTGTCACCAGCGGGCTTCGGGGGTCTGGGGCCAACGTCCTGACTTTC. This translates into CVTSGLRGSGANVLTF.

By its share, this clonotype is medium-sized. This rearrangement joins TRBV6-1 to TRBJ2-1; tentatively, D is TRBD2 (7 bases). Germline loops: CDR1 MNHNS, CDR2 SASEGT. The V and J ends lost 6 bases and 3 bases respectively, with 15 bases between them. The CDR3 sequence is 15 residues long. In DNA form, the CDR3 reads TGTGCCAGCAGCTTGGGAGGGGGGGACTACAATGAGCAGTTCTTC. Translating it yields CASSLGGGDYNEQFF.

Sample share makes this clonotype large (0.1 to 1%). The chain combines TRBV29-1 with TRBJ1-1; no firm D call. The CDR3 loop spans 11 amino acids. V was shortened by 6 bases and J by 6 bases, with 11 bases between the two germline ends. Looked up from germline, CDR1 is SQVTM and CDR2 is ANQGSEA. CDR3 protein: CSVVPGSEAFF. The CDR3 DNA follows: TGCAGCGTAGTTCCGGGATCTGAAGCTTTCTTT. The entire variable domain, with the rest obtained from reference TRBV29-1 and TRBJ1-1, is as follows: SAVISQKPSRDICQRGTSLTIQCQVDSQVTMMFWYRQQPGQSLTLIATANQGSEATYESGFVIDKFPISRPNLTFSTLTVSNMSPEDSSIYLCSVVPGSEAFFGQGTRLTVV.

Relative to its sample, this clonotype is medium-sized. The chain carries TRBV6-4 and TRBJ2-3; TRBD2 matches 14 bases. V shed 0 bases and J 4 bases; nucleotides not matched to a gene: 0. Germline lookup yields CDR1 MRHNA and CDR2 SNTAGT. The CDR3 is 16 amino acids. CDR3 region: CASSDSTSGGADTQYF. CDR3 nucleotides: TGTGCCAGCAGTGACTCGACTAGCGGGGGGGCAGATACGCAGTATTTT.

By sample share, this clonotype is large. This rearrangement joins TRBV20-1 to TRBJ1-5; D is possibly TRBD1 (5 bases). The CDR3 contains 13 residues. Trimming stripped 1 base from V and 7 bases from J, with 11 bases between. Germline-derived CDR1 and CDR2 are DFQATT and SNEGSKA (reference sequence). The CDR3 DNA is TGCAGTGCTAGAGGAGCCGAGGGGCAGCCCCAGCATTTT. Its translation is CSARGAEGQPQHF.

This clonotype is judged medium-sized. The chain links TRBV20-1 to TRBJ1-1, with 7 positions matching TRBD1. CDR1 and CDR2 (germline): DFQATT, SNEGSKA (reference sequence). The CDR3 is 14 residues long. Trimming at V came to 0 bases and at J to 3 bases, leaving 4 bases not matched to a gene. The CDR3 protein is CSARDSDRHTEAFF. The CDR3, as DNA: TGCAGTGCTAGAGACTCGGACAGGCACACTGAAGCTTTCTTT.

The V call is TRBV28, the J call TRBJ1-1, with 8 bases matching TRBD1. Germline CDR1 and CDR2: MDHEN and SYDVKM. Trimming took 6 bases from V and 5 from J; bases not matched to a gene: 11. The CDR3 contains 15 residues. The CDR3: CASRTPQGASTEAFF. In nucleotides, the CDR3 is TGTGCCAGCAGAACCCCTCAGGGGGCGAGTACTGAAGCTTTCTTT.

This clonotype was seen a handful of times. The genes are TRBV15 and TRBJ2-7, with D perhaps given as TRBD1 or TRBD2 (5 bases each). V was trimmed by 5 bases and J by 3 bases, leaving 20 bases between them. Germline assignment: CDR1 LNHNV and CDR2 YYDKDF (reference sequence). The CDR3 totals 16 residues. Written as DNA, the CDR3 is TGTGCCACCAGCCCGGCCGAGGGGCAGCCCGACTACGAGCAGTACTTC. This translates into CATSPAEGQPDYEQYF.